This TCR beta chain was retrieved from a study of tumor-infiltrating lymphocytes in primary liver carcinoma. Looking at the study overall: Men and women, 30 to 69 years of age, made up the patients. Study results and limitations: Tumor top-250-clone fractions significantly exceeded those of blood (p = 0.039).

Priming with a constant-region primer yielded TCR beta cDNA from roughly 500 ng total RNA. The TCR beta library was amplified through three nested multiplex PCR rounds in a modified ARM-PCR procedure. The opening two PCR rounds, approximately 10 cycles each, paired TRBV1-TRBV30 forward primers with a C-beta reverse primer. TCRdb independently ran MiXCR on the multiplex PCR reads; one entry per CDR3 protein. This table has tens of thousands of distinct CDR3 sequences, 75% appearing once. This CDR3 region has 14 residues. Germline-derived CDR1 and CDR2 are SEHNR and FQNEAQ (reference sequence). Unsorted bulk tissue of roughly 19-30 mg yielded co-extracted RNA and DNA. Every patient in the cohort had a primary liver carcinoma. That carcinoma was treated by surgical resection. Patients showed chronic HBV infection and an absence of prior treatment. Details on this clonotype: Its antigen is unknown. The junction shows a germline mismatch at one end, possibly a read error.

The chain uses TRBV7-9 and TRBJ2-7; 7 bases line up with TRBD2. This clonotype was sampled from a woman aged 25 to 45 with primary liver carcinoma and hepatitis B virus infection. The sample was tumor-adjacent normal liver tissue. The CDR3, as DNA: TGTGCCAGCAGCTCGGGAGGCATCACCTACGAGGAGTACTTC. It translates to CASSSGGITYEEYF.